This T cell receptor beta chain appears in the sequencing data of a study of glioma-infiltrating T cells after dendritic cell vaccination. Study-level points and caveats: TCR clonality showed no direct relationship with survival.

CDR1 and CDR2 (germline): WSHSY, SAAADI. The trim removed 7 bases at V and 7 bases at J, leaving 13 bases unmatched. This CDR3 spans 16 amino acids. Measured with immunoSEQ multiplex PCR; TCRdb has only the in-frame clones, and not every one. The sample includes about 90,000 clones, more than 75% of them seen just once. A remark on this clone: Its antigen is currently unknown.

Sequenced material: blood, taken before dendritic cell vaccination. The receptor was derived from a human donor with glioblastoma. V is TRBV10-2 and J is TRBJ1-6; 7 bases agree with TRBD1. This CDR3 reads CASTPKAGTVNSPLHF. In DNA form, the CDR3 reads TGCGCCAGCACCCCAAAGGCCGGGACAGTAAATTCACCCCTCCACTTT.